This TCR beta chain is drawn from a study of blood T cell repertoires in COVID-19. Participants spanned ages about 18 to 100 years and resided in about 25 US areas. Participant-given clinical history determined each cohort assignment. Exposed participants came across a COVID-19 case within 2 weeks before study entry. The CDR3 spans 15 residues. V was pared by 4 bases and J by 8 bases, with 19 bases between. CDR1 MNHEY and CDR2 SVGAGI come from the germline V gene. In the original processing: Using reference gene primer amplification, nucleated cell counts were estimated. TCRdb keeps only in-frame clones here, not all; method: immunoSEQ multiplex PCR. The V and J calls and clone size come from that table; D and trimming were worked out from the DNA. Here the sample spans under 250,000 clones, about 83% being singletons.

The sample taken for sequencing was PBMCs or T cells enriched from blood (not recorded which). The chain is built from TRBV6-5 and TRBJ2-3; no reliable D call. This clonotype was obtained from a woman aged 40 to 49 who had been exposed to COVID-19. The CDR3 DNA follows: TGTGCCAGCAGTTCAAACCAAGACCTAACGGGTACGCAGTATTTT. This codes for CASSSNQDLTGTQYF.